This is a list of T cell receptor beta chains from one sample in a study of T-cell memory formation after mild COVID-19. TCRdb itself ran the 5' RACE reads through MiXCR, one entry per CDR3 protein. Here the sample spans just over 350,000 distinct CDR3 sequences, over 13% being singletons. Sequenced material: PBMCs or a T cell subset sorted from them (not recorded which). Receptors were obtained from a young man who had mild COVID-19 (a few samples of this study predate the infection). Cell type and time point are not known. Both conserved end residues are part of each CDR3. Each record gives: D gene, clone size, J gene, V gene, CDR3 protein, CDR3 DNA. The D gene is left open where the match is weak. Some rows mark clone size as missing; the rest say once, few, many or name a class of expanded clone.

- - TRBJ2-5 TRBV2 CASRITGEGTQYF TGTGCCAGCAGAATCACAGGGGAGGGGACCCAGTACTTC
- few TRBJ1-5 TRBV27 CASSPVGGLEPQHF TGTGCCAGCAGTCCCGTGGGAGGCCTTGAGCCCCAGCATTTT
- few TRBJ2-2 TRBV7-8 CASSLVVGELFF TGTGCCAGCAGCTTGGTAGTCGGGGAGCTGTTTTTT
- - TRBJ2-3 TRBV7-2 CATLLSGVSTDTQYF TGTGCCACCCTCCTGAGCGGAGTTAGCACAGATACGCAGTATTTT
- - TRBJ2-4 TRBV14 CASSPGHTIDIAKNIQYF TGTGCCAGCAGCCCGGGACATACGATAGATATAGCCAAAAACATTCAGTACTTC
- - TRBJ2-2 TRBV2 CATEDRNTGELFF TGTGCCACCGAAGACAGGAACACCGGGGAGCTGTTTTTT
TRBD1 many TRBJ2-2 TRBV5-1 CASSLVQGAGELFF TGCGCCAGCAGCTTGGTACAGGGGGCCGGGGAGCTGTTTTTT
- few TRBJ2-3 TRBV7-9 CASSSGARGAVTDTQYF TGTGCCAGCAGCTCCGGTGCCCGGGGAGCGGTCACAGATACGCAGTATTTT
- - TRBJ2-5 TRBV4-3 CASSQEVGLGGETQYF TGCGCCAGCAGCCAAGAAGTGGGGCTTGGGGGGGAGACCCAGTACTTC
TRBD1 - TRBJ2-1 TRBV7-8 CASSLTGEIYNEQFF TGTGCCAGCAGCTTAACAGGGGAGATCTACAATGAGCAGTTCTTC
TRBD2 - TRBJ2-5 TRBV7-8 CASSLWVLAGRQETQYF TGTGCCAGCAGCTTATGGGTACTAGCGGGGAGACAAGAGACCCAGTACTTC
TRBD2 - TRBJ2-5 TRBV20-1 CSASSRGIETQYF TGCAGTGCTAGCTCGCGGGGGATAGAGACCCAGTACTTC
TRBD1 - TRBJ2-7 TRBV6-2/TRBV6-3 CASSWGQGAEQYF TGTGCCAGCAGTTGGGGACAGGGCGCCGAGCAGTACTTC
- - TRBJ2-5 TRBV28 CASRSPLDSTYF TGTGCCAGCAGGTCCCCGTTGGACAGCACGTACTTC
- many TRBJ2-6 TRBV7-3 CASSVNGAGTGANVLTF TGTGCCAGCAGCGTGAACGGCGCGGGCACTGGGGCCAACGTCCTGACTTTC
TRBD2 - TRBJ2-1 TRBV20-1 CSASPRGGAFWQFF TGCAGTGCTAGTCCCCGCGGGGGGGCGTTTTGGCAGTTCTTC
- few TRBJ1-6 TRBV28 CASSLQRGTNSPLHF TGTGCCAGCAGTTTACAACGGGGGACTAATTCACCCCTCCACTTT
- few TRBJ1-1 TRBV29-1 CSVATGRTEAFF TGCAGCGTTGCAACAGGTCGCACTGAAGCTTTCTTT
- few TRBJ1-2 TRBV7-9 CASSSRVLANYGYTF TGTGCCAGCAGTTCTCGCGTCTTAGCTAACTATGGCTACACCTTC
TRBD1 many TRBJ2-5 TRBV12-3/TRBV12-4 CATTTGTAAQYF TGTGCCACCACGACAGGGACCGCGGCCCAGTACTTC
- - TRBJ2-2 TRBV6-1 CASSERVRQAGELFF TGTGCCAGCAGTGAGCGGGTCAGGCAGGCCGGGGAGCTGTTTTTT
TRBD2 many TRBJ2-1 TRBV5-6 CASSLVAGVHEQFF TGTGCCAGCAGCTTAGTAGCGGGGGTACATGAGCAGTTCTTC
- - TRBJ2-1 TRBV27 CASSPLITSSYNEQFF TGTGCCAGCTCCCCCTTAATTACGAGCTCCTACAATGAGCAGTTCTTC
- few TRBJ1-6 TRBV5-1 CASSLVGGPNSPLHF TGCGCCAGCAGCTTGGTCGGAGGCCCAAATTCACCCCTCCACTTT
- - TRBJ2-1 TRBV11-3 CASSLGDAWGMENEQFF TGTGCCAGCAGCTTAGGGGACGCCTGGGGAATGGAGAATGAGCAGTTCTTC
- - TRBJ2-3 TRBV12-3/TRBV12-4 CASSVGGTQYF TGTGCCAGCAGTGTGGGGGGTACGCAGTATTTT
- few TRBJ2-3 TRBV5-1 CASAPDLYPDTQYF TGCGCCAGCGCCCCGGATCTGTATCCAGATACGCAGTATTTT
TRBD2 - TRBJ2-3 TRBV5-5 CASNPGGERTDTQYF TGTGCCAGCAACCCTGGGGGGGAGCGTACAGATACGCAGTATTTT
- - TRBJ2-6 TRBV19 CASSITGANVLTF TGTGCCAGTAGTATTACTGGGGCCAACGTCCTGACTTTC
- - TRBJ1-4 TRBV12-3/TRBV12-4 CASRRTADNEKLFF TGTGCCAGCAGAAGGACAGCCGATAATGAAAAACTGTTTTTT
- - TRBJ2-5 TRBV29-1 CSAYRETQYF TGCAGCGCCTACAGGGAGACCCAGTACTTC
TRBD1 - TRBJ2-6 TRBV7-9 CASSHRDSAFRANVLTF TGTGCCAGCAGCCACCGGGACAGCGCCTTTCGGGCCAACGTCCTGACTTTC
- many TRBJ1-1 TRBV20-1 CSASRARASTEAFF TGCAGTGCTAGTCGGGCTAGGGCGTCCACTGAAGCTTTCTTT
TRBD1 - TRBJ2-4 TRBV6-2/TRBV6-3 CASSPDRGLNIQYF TGTGCCAGCAGCCCGGACAGGGGGCTGAACATTCAGTACTTC
TRBD1 many TRBJ1-2 TRBV20-1 CSARDLGQALKGGYTF TGCAGTGCTAGAGATCTCGGACAGGCGCTGAAAGGTGGCTACACCTTC
- - TRBJ1-1 TRBV19 CASRGRRSTEAFF TGTGCCAGTAGAGGCAGAAGGAGCACTGAAGCTTTCTTT
TRBD2 many TRBJ2-1 TRBV15 CATSREGGNHEQFF TGTGCCACCAGCAGAGAGGGAGGGAACCATGAGCAGTTCTTC